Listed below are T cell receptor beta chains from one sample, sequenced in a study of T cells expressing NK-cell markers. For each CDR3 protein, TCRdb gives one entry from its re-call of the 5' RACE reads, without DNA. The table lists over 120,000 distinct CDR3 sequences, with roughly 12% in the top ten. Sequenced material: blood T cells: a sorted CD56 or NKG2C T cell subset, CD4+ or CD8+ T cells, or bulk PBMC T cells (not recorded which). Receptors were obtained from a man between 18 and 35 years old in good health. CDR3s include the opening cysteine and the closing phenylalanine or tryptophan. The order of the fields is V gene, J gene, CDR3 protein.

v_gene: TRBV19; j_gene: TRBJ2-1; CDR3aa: CASSLRPTGYYGGNEQFF
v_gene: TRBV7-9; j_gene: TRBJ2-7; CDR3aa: CASMGVWDSYEQYF
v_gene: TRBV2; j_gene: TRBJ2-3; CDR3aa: CASRGTSGYASTDTQYF
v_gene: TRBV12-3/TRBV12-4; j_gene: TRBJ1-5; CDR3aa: CASSPFGGGNQPQHF
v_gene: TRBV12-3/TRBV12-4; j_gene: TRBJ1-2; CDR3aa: CASSSTGDGYTF
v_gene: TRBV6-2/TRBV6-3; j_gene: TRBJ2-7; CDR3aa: CASMRGVSDEQYF
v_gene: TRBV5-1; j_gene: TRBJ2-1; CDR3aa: CASSMGLAGDNEQFF
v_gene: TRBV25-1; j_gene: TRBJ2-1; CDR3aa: CASSDPLIGNEQFF
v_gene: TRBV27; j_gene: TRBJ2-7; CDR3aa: CASSPGLAGGSYEQYF
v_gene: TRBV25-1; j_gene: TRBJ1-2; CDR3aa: CASLTANYGYTF
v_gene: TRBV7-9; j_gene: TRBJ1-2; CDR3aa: CASSSQDREGLYGYTF
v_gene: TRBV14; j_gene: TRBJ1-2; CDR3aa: CASSQDRAGPNGYTF
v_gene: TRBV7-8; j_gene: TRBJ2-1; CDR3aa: CASSPGTSGRVEFNEQFF
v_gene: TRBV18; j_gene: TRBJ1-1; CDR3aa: CASSPPDRNTEAFF
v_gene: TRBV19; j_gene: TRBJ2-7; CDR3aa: CASSISSSYEQYF
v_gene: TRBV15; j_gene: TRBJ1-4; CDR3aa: CATSRDGAGRGNEKLFF
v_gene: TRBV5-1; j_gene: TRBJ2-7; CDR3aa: CASSLRTSTYEQYF
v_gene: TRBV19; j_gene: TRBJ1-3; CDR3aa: CASSGTGVLGLPGAIYF
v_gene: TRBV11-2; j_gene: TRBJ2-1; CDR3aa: CASSLVGTGGSNEQFF
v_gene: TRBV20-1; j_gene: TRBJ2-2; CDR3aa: CSARSTRVLGELFF
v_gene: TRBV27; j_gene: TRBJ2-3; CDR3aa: CASSAGSRGWDTQYF
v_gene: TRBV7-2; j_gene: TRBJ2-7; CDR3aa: CASSPETFFVSYEQYF
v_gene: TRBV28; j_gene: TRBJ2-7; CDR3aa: CASSLTPPLSGRTHEQYF
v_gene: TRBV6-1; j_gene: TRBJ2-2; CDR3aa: CASSLGTGNIGELFF
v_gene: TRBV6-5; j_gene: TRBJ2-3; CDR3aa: CASSYGGAGTDTQYF
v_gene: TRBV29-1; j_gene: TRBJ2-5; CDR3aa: CSVDGQGAGETQYF
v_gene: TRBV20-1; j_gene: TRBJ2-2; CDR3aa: CSARIDRENTGELFF
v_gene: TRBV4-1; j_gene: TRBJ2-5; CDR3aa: CASSHGLAGGAETQYF